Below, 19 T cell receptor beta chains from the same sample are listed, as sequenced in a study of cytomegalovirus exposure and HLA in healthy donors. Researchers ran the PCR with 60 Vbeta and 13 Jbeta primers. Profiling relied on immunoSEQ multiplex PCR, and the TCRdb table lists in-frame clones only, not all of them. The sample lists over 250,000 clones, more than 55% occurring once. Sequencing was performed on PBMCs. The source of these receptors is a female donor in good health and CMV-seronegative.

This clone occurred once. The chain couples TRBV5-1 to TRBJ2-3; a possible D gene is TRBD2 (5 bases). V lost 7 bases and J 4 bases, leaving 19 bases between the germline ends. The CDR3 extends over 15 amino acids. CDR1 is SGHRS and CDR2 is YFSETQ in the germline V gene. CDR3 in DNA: TGCGCCAGCGGGGTGCTAGCCACCCTCCCAGATACGCAGTATTTT. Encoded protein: CASGVLATLPDTQYF.

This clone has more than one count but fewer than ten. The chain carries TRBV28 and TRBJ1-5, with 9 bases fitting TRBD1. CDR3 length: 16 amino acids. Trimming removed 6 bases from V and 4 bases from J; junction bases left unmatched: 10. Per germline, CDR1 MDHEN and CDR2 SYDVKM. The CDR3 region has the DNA TGTGCCAGCAGACCAGACGGACAGGGGTCGAATCAGCCCCAGCATTTT. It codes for CASRPDGQGSNQPQHF. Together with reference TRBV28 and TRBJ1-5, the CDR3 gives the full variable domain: DVKVTQSSRYLVKRTGEKVFLECVQDMDHENMFWYRQDPGLGLRLIYFSYDVKMKEKGDIPEGYSVSREKKERFSLILESASTNQTSMYLCASRPDGQGSNQPQHFGDGTRLSIL.

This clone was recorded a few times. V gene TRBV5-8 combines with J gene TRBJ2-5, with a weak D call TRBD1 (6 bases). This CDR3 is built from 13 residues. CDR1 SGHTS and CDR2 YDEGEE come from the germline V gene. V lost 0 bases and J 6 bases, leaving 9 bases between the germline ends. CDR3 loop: CASSLAGEQTQYF. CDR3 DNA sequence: TGTGCCAGCAGCTTGGCAGGGGAGCAGACCCAGTACTTC.

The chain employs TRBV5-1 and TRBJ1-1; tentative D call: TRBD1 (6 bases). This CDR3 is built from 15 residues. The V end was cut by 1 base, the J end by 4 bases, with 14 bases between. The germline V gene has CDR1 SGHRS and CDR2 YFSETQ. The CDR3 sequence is CASSLIQGLSTEAFF. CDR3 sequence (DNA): TGCGCCAGCAGCTTGATTCAGGGGCTGAGCACTGAAGCTTTCTTT.

The CDR3 DNA is TGTGCCAGCAGCCAACCCCCGGGACTAGTGGGGTTCGCGCAGTTCTTC. Translated, it gives CASSQPPGLVGFAQFF. The chain combines TRBV4-2 with TRBJ2-1; TRBD2 agrees at 8 bases. Germline trimming cut 2 bases from V and 12 bases from J; bases unmatched to any gene: 15. The CDR3 runs 16 residues. From germline, CDR1 is LGHNA and CDR2 YNFKEQ.

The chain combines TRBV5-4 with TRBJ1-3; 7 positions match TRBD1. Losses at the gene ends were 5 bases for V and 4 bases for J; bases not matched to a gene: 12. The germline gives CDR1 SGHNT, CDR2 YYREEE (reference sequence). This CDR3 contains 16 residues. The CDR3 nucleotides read TGTGCCAGCAGTCGTACAGGGGCTCAAACAGGAAACACCATATATTTT. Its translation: CASSRTGAQTGNTIYF.

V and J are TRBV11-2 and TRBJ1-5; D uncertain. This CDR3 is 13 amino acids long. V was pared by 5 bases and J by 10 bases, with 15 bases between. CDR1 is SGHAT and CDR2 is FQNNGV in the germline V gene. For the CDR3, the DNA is TGTGCCAGCAGCCCCGGGAGGGCCTATCCCCAGCATTTT. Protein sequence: CASSPGRAYPQHF.

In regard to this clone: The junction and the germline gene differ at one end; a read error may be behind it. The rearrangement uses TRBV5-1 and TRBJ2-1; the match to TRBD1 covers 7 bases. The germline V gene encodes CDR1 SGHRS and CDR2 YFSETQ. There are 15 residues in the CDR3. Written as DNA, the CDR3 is TGCGCCGGCAGCTTACAGGGGCTGGTAGACAATGAGCAGTTCTTC. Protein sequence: CAGSLQGLVDNEQFF.

The CDR3, as DNA: TGTGCCAGCAGGGAAATACAGGGATCCCACGAGCAGTACTTC. Its protein product is CASREIQGSHEQYF. The rearrangement uses TRBV6-1 and TRBJ2-7, with a tentative D call TRBD1 (6 bases). Germline-derived CDR1 and CDR2 are MNHNS and SASEGT. There are 14 residues in the CDR3. Between the trimmed V and J ends, which lost 6 bases and 5 bases, there was a span of 17 bases.

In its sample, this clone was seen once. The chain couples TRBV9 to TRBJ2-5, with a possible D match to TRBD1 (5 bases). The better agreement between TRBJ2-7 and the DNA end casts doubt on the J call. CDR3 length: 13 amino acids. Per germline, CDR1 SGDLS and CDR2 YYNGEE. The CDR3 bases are TGTGCCAGCAGCGTAGAGGGGCGAGGCGAGCAGTACTTC. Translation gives CASSVEGRGEQYF.

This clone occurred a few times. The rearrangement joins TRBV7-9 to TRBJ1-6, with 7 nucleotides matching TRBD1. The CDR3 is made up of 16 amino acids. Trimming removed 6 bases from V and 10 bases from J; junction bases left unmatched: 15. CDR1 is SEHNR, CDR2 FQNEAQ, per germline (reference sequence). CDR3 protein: CASSLNSTGLWSPLHF. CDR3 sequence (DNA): TGTGCCAGCAGTCTTAATTCGACAGGGCTGTGGTCACCCCTCCACTTT.

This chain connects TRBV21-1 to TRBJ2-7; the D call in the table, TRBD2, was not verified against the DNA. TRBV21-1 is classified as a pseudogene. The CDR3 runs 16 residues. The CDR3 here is CASSGRDWRDVYEQYF. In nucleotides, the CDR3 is TGTGCCAGCAGCGGACGGGACTGGCGAGATGTCTACGAGCAGTACTTC.

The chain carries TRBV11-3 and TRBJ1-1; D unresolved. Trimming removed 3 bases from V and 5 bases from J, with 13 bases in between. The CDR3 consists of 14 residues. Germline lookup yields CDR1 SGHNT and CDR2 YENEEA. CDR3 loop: CASSFSSAGTEAFF. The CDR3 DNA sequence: TGTGCCAGCAGCTTTTCCAGTGCGGGGACTGAAGCTTTCTTT.

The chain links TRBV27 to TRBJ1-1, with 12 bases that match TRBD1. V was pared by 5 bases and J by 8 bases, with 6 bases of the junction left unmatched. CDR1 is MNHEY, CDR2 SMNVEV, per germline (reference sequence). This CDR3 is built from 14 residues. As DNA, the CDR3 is TGTGCCAGCAGTACGGGACAGGGGGCGAGGGAAGCTTTCTTT. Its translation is CASSTGQGAREAFF.

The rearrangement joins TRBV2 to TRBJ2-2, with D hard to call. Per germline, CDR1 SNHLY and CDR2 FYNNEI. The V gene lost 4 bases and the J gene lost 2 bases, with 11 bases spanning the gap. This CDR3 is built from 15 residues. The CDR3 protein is CASSGVTLNTGELFF. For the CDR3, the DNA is TGTGCCAGCAGTGGTGTGACTCTAAACACCGGGGAGCTGTTTTTT.

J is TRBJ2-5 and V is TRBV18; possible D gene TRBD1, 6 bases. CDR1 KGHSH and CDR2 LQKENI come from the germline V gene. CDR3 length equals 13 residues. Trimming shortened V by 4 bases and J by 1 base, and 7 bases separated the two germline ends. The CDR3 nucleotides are TGTGCCAGCTCACTGGACAGCCAAGAGACCCAGTACTTC. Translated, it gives CASSLDSQETQYF.

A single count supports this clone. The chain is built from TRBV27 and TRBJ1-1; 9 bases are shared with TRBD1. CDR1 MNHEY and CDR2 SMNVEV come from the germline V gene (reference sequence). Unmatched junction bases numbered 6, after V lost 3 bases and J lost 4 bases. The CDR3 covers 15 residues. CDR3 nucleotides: TGTGCCAGCAGTTTCCGGGACAGGGTGAGCACTGAAGCTTTCTTT. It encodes CASSFRDRVSTEAFF.

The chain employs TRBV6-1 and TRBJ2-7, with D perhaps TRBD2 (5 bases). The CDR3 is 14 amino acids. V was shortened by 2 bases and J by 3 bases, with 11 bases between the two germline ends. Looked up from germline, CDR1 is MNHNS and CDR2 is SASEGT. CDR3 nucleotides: TGTGCCAGCAGTGAAATGAGGGTCGACTACGAGCAGTACTTC. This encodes CASSEMRVDYEQYF.

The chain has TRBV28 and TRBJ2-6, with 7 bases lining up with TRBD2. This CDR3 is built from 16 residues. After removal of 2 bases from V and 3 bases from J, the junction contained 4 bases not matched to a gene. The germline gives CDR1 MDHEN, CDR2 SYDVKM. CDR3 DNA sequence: TGTGCCAGCAGTTTAAGCCCGGGGGGTGGGGCCAACGTCCTGACTTTC. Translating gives CASSLSPGGGANVLTF.